A single T cell receptor beta chain is shown here with its context. Germline V gives CDR1 LNHDA, CDR2 SQIVND (reference sequence). This CDR3 has 13 amino acids. V lost 6 bases to trimming and J lost 0 bases, with 6 bases between them. The sample originates from a study of T cell responses to AZD1222 COVID-19 vaccine. Produced via immunoSEQ multiplex PCR; TCRdb's table is partial and in-frame only. The table includes about 92,000 clones, approximately 91% detected once. This chain connects TRBV19 to TRBJ2-4; tentatively, D is TRBD2 (5 bases). This receptor was identified in an adult in good health. Source: peripheral blood, taken on day 0 of AZD1222 vaccination. CDR3: CASRGRAKNIQYF. The CDR3 nucleotides are TGTGCCAGTAGGGGGAGAGCCAAAAACATTCAGTACTTC. Supplemented by reference TRBV19 and TRBJ2-4, the full variable domain reads DGGITQSPKYLFRKEGQNVTLSCEQNLNHDAMYWYRQDPGQGLRLIYYSQIVNDFQKGDIAEGYSVSREKKESFPLTVTSAQKNPTAFYLCASRGRAKNIQYFGAGTRLSVL.